This T cell receptor (beta chain) was recovered during a study of T-cell memory formation after mild COVID-19. Study-level findings and limits: Clones that got smaller from day 15 to 85 had even CD4/CD8, while clones growing later tipped toward CD4+.

TCRdb re-called the 5' RACE reads through MiXCR, storing one row per CDR3 protein. This sample has some 350,000 distinct CDR3 sequences, with approximately 12% found just once. This clonotype occurred a few times. What it binds is not known. Material for sequencing was PBMCs or a T cell subset sorted from them (not recorded which). This clonotype was sampled from a man aged 18-30 years who had mild COVID-19 (a few samples of this study predate the infection). Cell type and time point are not known.

In DNA, the CDR3 is TGTGCCAGCCAAATCGCAGGGGTGAACACTGAAGCTTTCTTT. It is translated as CASQIAGVNTEAFF. This chain links TRBV7-9 with TRBJ1-1; possibly TRBD1 for D (6 bases). The CDR3 contains 14 residues. Germline loops: CDR1 SEHNR, CDR2 FQNEAQ (reference sequence). Trimming shortened V by 8 bases and J by 0 bases, and 13 bases separated the two germline ends. Filled out from reference TRBV7-9 and TRBJ1-1, the complete variable domain reads DTGVSQNPRHKITKRGQNVTFRCDPISEHNRLYWYRQTLGQGPEFLTYFQNEAQLEKSRLLSDRFSAERPKGSFSTLEIQRTEQGDSAMYLCASQIAGVNTEAFFGQGTRLTVV.